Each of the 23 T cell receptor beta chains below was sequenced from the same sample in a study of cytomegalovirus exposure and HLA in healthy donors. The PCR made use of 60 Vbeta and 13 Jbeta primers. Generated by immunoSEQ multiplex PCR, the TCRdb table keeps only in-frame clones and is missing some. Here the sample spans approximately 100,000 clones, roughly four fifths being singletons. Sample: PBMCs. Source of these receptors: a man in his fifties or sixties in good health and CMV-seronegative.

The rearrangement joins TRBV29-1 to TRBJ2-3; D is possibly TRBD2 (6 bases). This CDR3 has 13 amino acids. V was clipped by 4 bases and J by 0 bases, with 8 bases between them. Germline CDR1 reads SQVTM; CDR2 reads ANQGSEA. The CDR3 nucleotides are TGCAGCGTTGCGGGGGATAGCACAGATACGCAGTATTTT. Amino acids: CSVAGDSTDTQYF.

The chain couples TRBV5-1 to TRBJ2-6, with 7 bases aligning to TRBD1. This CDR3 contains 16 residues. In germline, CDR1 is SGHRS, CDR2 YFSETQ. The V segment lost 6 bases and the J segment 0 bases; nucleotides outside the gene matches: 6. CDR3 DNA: TGCGCCAGCACCCTACAGGGGAGCTCTGGGGCCAACGTCCTGACTTTC. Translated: CASTLQGSSGANVLTF.

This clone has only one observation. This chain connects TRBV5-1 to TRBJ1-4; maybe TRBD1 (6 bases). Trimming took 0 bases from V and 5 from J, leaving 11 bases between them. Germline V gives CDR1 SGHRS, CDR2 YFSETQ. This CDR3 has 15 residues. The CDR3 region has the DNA TGCGCCAGCAGCTTGGCGGGGGGGCTAAATGAAAAACTGTTTTTT. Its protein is CASSLAGGLNEKLFF.

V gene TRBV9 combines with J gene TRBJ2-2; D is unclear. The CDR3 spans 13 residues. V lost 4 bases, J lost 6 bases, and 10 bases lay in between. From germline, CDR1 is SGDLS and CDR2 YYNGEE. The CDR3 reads CASSSPNAGELFF. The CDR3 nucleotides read TGTGCCAGCAGCTCTCCTAATGCCGGGGAGCTGTTTTTT.

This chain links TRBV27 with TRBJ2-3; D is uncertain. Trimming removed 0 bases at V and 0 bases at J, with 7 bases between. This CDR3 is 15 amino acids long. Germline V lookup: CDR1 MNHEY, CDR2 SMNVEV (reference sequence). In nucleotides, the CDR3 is TGTGCCAGCAGTTTATCGGCCGCTAGCACAGATACGCAGTATTTT. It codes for CASSLSAASTDTQYF.

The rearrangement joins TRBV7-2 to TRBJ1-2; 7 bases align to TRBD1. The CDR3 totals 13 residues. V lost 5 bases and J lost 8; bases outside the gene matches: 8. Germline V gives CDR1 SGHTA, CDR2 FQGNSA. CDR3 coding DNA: TGTGCCAGCAGCGTTGACAGGGTCGGGGGCTACACCTTC. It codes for CASSVDRVGGYTF.

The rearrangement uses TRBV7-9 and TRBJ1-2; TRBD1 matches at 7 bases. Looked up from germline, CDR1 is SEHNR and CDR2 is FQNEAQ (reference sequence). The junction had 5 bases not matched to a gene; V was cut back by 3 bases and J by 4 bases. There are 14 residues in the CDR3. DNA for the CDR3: TGTGCCAGCAGCTTGGGGGACAGCCTCTATGGCTACACCTTC. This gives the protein CASSLGDSLYGYTF.

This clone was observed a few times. CDR3 in amino acids: CASSVEQSYSPLHF. DNA for the CDR3: TGTGCCAGCAGCGTAGAACAGAGTTATTCACCCCTCCACTTT. This chain uses TRBV9 with TRBJ1-6; unclear D gene. The CDR3 spans 14 residues. Germline V gives CDR1 SGDLS, CDR2 YYNGEE. Deletions cut 0 bases from V and 8 bases from J, with 9 bases between.

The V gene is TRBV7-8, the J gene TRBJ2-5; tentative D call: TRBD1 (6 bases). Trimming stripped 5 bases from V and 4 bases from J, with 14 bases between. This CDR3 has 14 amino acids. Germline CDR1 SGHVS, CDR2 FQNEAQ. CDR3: CASSQSGTSETQYF. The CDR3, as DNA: TGTGCCAGCAGCCAATCCGGGACATCAGAGACCCAGTACTTC. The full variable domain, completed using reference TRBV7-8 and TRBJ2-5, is GAGVSQSPRYKVAKRGQDVALRCDPISGHVSLFWYQQALGQGPEFLTYFQNEAQLDKSGLPSDRFFAERPEGSVSTLKIQRTQQEDSAVYLCASSQSGTSETQYFGPGTRLLVL.

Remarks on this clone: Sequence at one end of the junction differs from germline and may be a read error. The CDR3 loop reads CASSQESGGGPDTQYF. The CDR3 nucleotides read TGTGCCAGCAGCCAAGAAAGCGGGGGTGGACCAGATACGCAGTATTTT. This chain connects TRBV4-1 to TRBJ2-3; 8 bases fit TRBD2. CDR1 is MGHRA, CDR2 YSYEKL, per germline. CDR3 length: 16 amino acids.

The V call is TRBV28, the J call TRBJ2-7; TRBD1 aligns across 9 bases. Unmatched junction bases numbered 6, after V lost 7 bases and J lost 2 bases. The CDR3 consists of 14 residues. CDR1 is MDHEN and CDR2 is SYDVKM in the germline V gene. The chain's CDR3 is CASTRTGDPYEQYV. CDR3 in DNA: TGTGCCAGCACCCGGACAGGGGATCCCTACGAGCAGTACGTC.

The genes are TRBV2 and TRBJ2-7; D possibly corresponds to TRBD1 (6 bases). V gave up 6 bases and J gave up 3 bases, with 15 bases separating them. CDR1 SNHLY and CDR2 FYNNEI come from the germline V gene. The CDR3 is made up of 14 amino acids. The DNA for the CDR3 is TGTGCCAGCAGAATTTCCTGGACAGTCTACGAGCAGTACGTC. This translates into CASRISWTVYEQYV.

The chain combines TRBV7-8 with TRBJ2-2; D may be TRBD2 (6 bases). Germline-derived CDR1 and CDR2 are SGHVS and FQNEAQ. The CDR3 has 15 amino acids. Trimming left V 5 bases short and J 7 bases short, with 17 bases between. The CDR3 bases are TGTGCCAGCAGCCGCCTCGGGGACTCTAACGGGGAGCTGTTTTTT. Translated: CASSRLGDSNGELFF.

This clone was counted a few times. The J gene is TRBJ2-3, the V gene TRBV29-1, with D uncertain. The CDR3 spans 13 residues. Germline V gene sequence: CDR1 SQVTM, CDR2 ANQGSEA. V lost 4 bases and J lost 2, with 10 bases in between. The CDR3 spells CSVARQSTDTQYF. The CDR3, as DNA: TGCAGCGTTGCTCGTCAGTCCACAGATACGCAGTATTTT.

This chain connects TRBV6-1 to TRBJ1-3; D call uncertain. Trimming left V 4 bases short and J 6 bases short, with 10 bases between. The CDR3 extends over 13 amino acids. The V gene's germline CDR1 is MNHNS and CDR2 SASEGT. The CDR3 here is CASSGYEENTIYF. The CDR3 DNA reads TGTGCCAGCAGTGGGTATGAGGAAAACACCATATATTTT.

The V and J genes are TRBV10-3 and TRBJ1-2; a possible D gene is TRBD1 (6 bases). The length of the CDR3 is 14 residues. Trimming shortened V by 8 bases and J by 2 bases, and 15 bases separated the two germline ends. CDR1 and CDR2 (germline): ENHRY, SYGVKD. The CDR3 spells CAIGGEARNYGYTF. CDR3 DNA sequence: TGTGCCATCGGGGGCGAGGCCCGGAACTATGGCTACACCTTC.

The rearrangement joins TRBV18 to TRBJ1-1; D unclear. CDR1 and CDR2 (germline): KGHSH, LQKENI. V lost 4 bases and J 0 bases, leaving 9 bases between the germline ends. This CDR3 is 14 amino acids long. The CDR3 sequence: CASSRQEVNTEAFF. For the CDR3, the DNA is TGTGCCAGCTCACGGCAAGAGGTGAACACTGAAGCTTTCTTT.

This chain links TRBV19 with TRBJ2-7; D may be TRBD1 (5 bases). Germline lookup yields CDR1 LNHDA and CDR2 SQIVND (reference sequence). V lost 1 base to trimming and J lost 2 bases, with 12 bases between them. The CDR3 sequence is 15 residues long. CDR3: CASSIGQPTPYEQYF. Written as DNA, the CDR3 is TGTGCCAGTAGTATAGGACAGCCTACGCCCTACGAGCAGTACTTC.

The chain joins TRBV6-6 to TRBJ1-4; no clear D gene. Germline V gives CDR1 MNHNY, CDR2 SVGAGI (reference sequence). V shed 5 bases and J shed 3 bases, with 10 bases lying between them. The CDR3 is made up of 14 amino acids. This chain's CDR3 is CASSLGGANEKLFF. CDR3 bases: TGTGCCAGCAGTCTTGGAGGAGCTAATGAAAAACTGTTTTTT.

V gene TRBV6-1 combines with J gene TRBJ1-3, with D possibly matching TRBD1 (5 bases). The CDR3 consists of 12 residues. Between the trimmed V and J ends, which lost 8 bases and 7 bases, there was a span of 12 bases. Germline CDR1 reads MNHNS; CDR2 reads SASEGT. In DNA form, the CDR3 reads TGTGCCAGCGACAGTGAAGGGAACACCATATATTTT. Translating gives CASDSEGNTIYF.

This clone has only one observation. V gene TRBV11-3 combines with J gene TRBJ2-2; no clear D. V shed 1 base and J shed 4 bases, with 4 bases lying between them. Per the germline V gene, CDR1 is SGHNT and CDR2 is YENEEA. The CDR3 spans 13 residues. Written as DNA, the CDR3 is TGTGCCAGCAGCTTAGGGAGCACCGGGGAGCTGTTTTTT. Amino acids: CASSLGSTGELFF. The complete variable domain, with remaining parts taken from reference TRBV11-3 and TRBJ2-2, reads EAGVVQSPRYKIIEKKQPVAFWCNPISGHNTLYWYLQNLGQGPELLIRYENEEAVDDSQLPKDRFSAERLKGVDSTLKIQPAELGDSAVYLCASSLGSTGELFFGEGSRLTVL.

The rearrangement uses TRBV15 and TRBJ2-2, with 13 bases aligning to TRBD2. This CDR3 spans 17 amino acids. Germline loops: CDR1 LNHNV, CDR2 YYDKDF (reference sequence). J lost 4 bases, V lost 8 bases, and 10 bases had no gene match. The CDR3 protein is CATAGLAGEGGTGELFF. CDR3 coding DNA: TGTGCCACCGCAGGACTAGCGGGGGAAGGGGGCACCGGGGAGCTGTTTTTT. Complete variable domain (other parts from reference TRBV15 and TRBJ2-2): DAMVIQNPRYQVTQFGKPVTLSCSQTLNHNVMYWYQQKSSQAPKLLFHYYDKDFNNEADTPDNFQSRRPNTSFCFLDIRSPGLGDTAMYLCATAGLAGEGGTGELFFGEGSRLTVL.

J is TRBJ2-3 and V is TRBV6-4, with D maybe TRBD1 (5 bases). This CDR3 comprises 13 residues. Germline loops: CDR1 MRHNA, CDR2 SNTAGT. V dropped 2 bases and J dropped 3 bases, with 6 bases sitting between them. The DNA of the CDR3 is TGTGCCAGCAGTGACCAGGGTACAGATACGCAGTATTTT. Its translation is CASSDQGTDTQYF.